The 22 T cell receptor beta chains in this list originate from one sample, sequenced in a study of response to subunit inactivated influenza vaccine. Via MiXCR, TCRdb re-called the RT-PCR reads, giving one row per CDR3 protein. Of 290,000 or so distinct CDR3 sequences in the sample, approximately 23% were seen once. The sequenced sample was PBMCs from blood, obtained less than 22 months after vaccination. The receptors originated from a man between 50 and 70 years old who received an inactivated influenza vaccine.

The chain carries TRBV18 and TRBJ1-2, with D possibly being TRBD1 (6 bases). The V end lost 0 bases, the J end lost 6 bases, and 11 bases lay between the germline ends. The CDR3 sequence is 14 residues long. Germline V gene sequence: CDR1 KGHSH, CDR2 LQKENI. The CDR3: CASSPPGGRDGYTF. The CDR3 nucleotides are TGTGCCAGCTCACCACCCGGGGGCCGCGATGGCTACACCTTC.

This clonotype was detected a few times. The rearrangement links TRBV7-2 to TRBJ1-1, with a tentative D call TRBD1 (5 bases). Germline CDR1 SGHTA, CDR2 FQGNSA. The CDR3 is made up of 13 amino acids. Trimming took 7 bases from V and 4 from J, leaving 13 bases between them. CDR3 residues: CASTYYDSTEAFF. The CDR3 coding sequence is TGTGCCAGCACCTACTACGACAGCACTGAAGCTTTCTTT. Supplemented by reference TRBV7-2 and TRBJ1-1, the full variable domain reads GAGVSQSPSNKVTEKGKDVELRCDPISGHTALYWYRQSLGQGLEFLIYFQGNSAPDKSGLPSDRFSAERTGGSVSTLTIQRTQQEDSAVYLCASTYYDSTEAFFGQGTRLTVV.

Only a few counts were recorded for this clonotype. The rearrangement uses TRBV4-2 and TRBJ1-5; no reliable D call. The CDR3 loop spans 15 amino acids. Deletions cut 0 bases from V and 3 bases from J, with 9 bases between. Per the germline V gene, CDR1 is LGHNA and CDR2 is YNFKEQ. The CDR3 bases are TGTGCCAGCAGCCAAGACGGCACAGTCAATCAGCCCCAGCATTTT. Translation gives CASSQDGTVNQPQHF.

This clonotype appeared a few times. This sequence joins TRBV3-1 and TRBJ2-7, with 7 bases aligning to TRBD2. The CDR3 spans 14 residues. Per the germline V gene, CDR1 is LGHDT and CDR2 is YNNKEL (reference sequence). Losses at the gene ends were 0 bases for V and 12 bases for J; bases not matched to a gene: 11. The CDR3 loop reads CASSQDTTSRRVYF. The CDR3 DNA reads TGTGCCAGCAGCCAAGATACGACTAGCAGGAGGGTGTACTTC.

This chain links TRBV7-2 with TRBJ1-5; D is unclear. Trimming removed 0 bases from V and 3 bases from J, with 9 bases in between. CDR1 and CDR2 from the germline V gene are SGHTA and FQGNSA. CDR3 length: 15 residues. The CDR3 reads CASSLAVGFNQPQHF. The CDR3 nucleotides read TGTGCCAGCAGCTTAGCCGTGGGATTCAATCAGCCCCAGCATTTT.

A few counts support this clonotype. This chain uses TRBV4-3 with TRBJ2-7; 7 nucleotides agree with TRBD1. J lost 0 bases, V lost 1 base, and 9 bases had no gene match. Germline V gene data show CDR1 as LGHNA and CDR2 as YSLEER. This CDR3 comprises 17 residues. CDR3 loop: CASSQGTQGQSSYEQYF. DNA for the CDR3: TGCGCCAGCAGCCAAGGCACGCAGGGACAGAGCTCCTACGAGCAGTACTTC.

The gene calls are TRBV19 and TRBJ1-2; TRBD1 might be the D (5 bases). The CDR3 is 16 residues long. The germline CDR1 and CDR2 sequences are LNHDA and SQIVND (reference sequence). Trimming removed 3 bases at V and 4 bases at J, with 18 bases between. The CDR3, as DNA: TGTGCCAGTAGTATGACCAGGGACGTCTATCTCTATGGCTACACCTTC. Protein: CASSMTRDVYLYGYTF.

This chain links TRBV9 with TRBJ2-2, with TRBD2 as a possible D gene (6 bases). V dropped 4 bases and J dropped 1 base, with 14 bases sitting between them. Germline CDR1 reads SGDLS; CDR2 reads YYNGEE. This CDR3 is built from 16 residues. The CDR3 nucleotides read TGTGCCAGCAGCAAACGGGACTGGAAGAACACCGGGGAGCTGTTTTTT. It yields the protein CASSKRDWKNTGELFF.

V is TRBV20-1 and J is TRBJ1-1, with D perhaps matching TRBD1 (6 bases). CDR1 is DFQATT, CDR2 SNEGSKA, per germline (reference sequence). Trimming took off 3 bases at V and 6 bases at J, with 14 bases between the two ends. CDR3 length equals 13 residues. Here the CDR3 DNA reads TGCAGTGCTAGCGCACAGGGTAGTGCTGAAGCTTTCTTT. It specifies CSASAQGSAEAFF.

This clonotype appeared a single time. V and J are TRBV20-1 and TRBJ2-7, with TRBD1 identical over 7 bases. There are 14 residues in the CDR3. CDR1 and CDR2 from the germline V gene are DFQATT and SNEGSKA (reference sequence). After removal of 5 bases from V and 8 bases from J, the junction contained 15 bases not matched to a gene. Written as DNA, the CDR3 is TGCAGTGCTGCCACACCGGGACAGACTATTAAGCAGTACTTC. It is translated as CSAATPGQTIKQYF.

CDR3: CASSFRGQVDPGELFF. As DNA, the CDR3 is TGTGCCAGCAGCTTTCGGGGACAGGTGGATCCCGGGGAGCTGTTTTTT. The chain joins TRBV11-2 to TRBJ2-2; 8 positions match TRBD1. The CDR3 loop spans 16 amino acids. Germline V CDR1 and CDR2: SGHAT, FQNNGV. V lost 3 bases and J lost 6; bases outside the gene matches: 9.

In this sample, this clonotype turned up many times. The chain recombines TRBV7-8 with TRBJ1-1; TRBD1 agrees at 8 bases. CDR3 size: 16 residues. CDR1 is SGHVS, CDR2 FQNEAQ, per germline. V gave up 2 bases and J gave up 3 bases; unmatched junction bases: 8. CDR3 protein: CASSLWETGVYTEAFF. CDR3 nucleotides: TGTGCCAGCAGCTTATGGGAGACAGGGGTTTACACTGAAGCTTTCTTT.

The chain's CDR3 is CASSKATANTEAFF. The CDR3 region has the DNA TGCGCCAGCAGCAAGGCAACAGCGAACACTGAAGCTTTCTTT. The V and J genes are TRBV5-1 and TRBJ1-1, with no clear D. Germline CDR1 reads SGHRS; CDR2 reads YFSETQ. CDR3 length equals 14 residues. Trimming shortened V by 4 bases and J by 1 base, and 11 bases separated the two germline ends.

The chain has TRBV11-2 and TRBJ1-1, with no clear D. The CDR3 has 13 amino acids. Between the trimmed V and J ends, which lost 6 bases and 5 bases, there was a span of 13 bases. Germline loops: CDR1 SGHAT, CDR2 FQNNGV. In nucleotides, the CDR3 is TGTGCCAGCAGGGTCCTGGGAGGAACTGAAGCTTTCTTT. This codes for CASRVLGGTEAFF.

Many counts were recorded for this clonotype. This sequence joins TRBV12-3 or TRBV12-4 and TRBJ1-2; D gene unclear. This CDR3 spans 13 amino acids. V dropped 1 base and J dropped 2 bases, with 5 bases sitting between them. CDR3 sequence reads: CASSLGSNYGYTF. In DNA, the CDR3 is TGTGCCAGCAGTTTAGGGAGCAACTATGGCTACACCTTC.

The chain employs TRBV12-3 or TRBV12-4 and TRBJ1-1; D uncertain. Trimming cost V 8 bases and J 0 bases, with 10 bases left between them. This CDR3 comprises 13 residues. The CDR3 loop reads CASLGTLNTEAFF. Here the CDR3 DNA reads TGTGCCAGCCTTGGCACCTTGAACACTGAAGCTTTCTTT.

The chain carries TRBV20-1 and TRBJ2-6, with 7 bases identical to TRBD1. Germline values: CDR1 DFQATT, CDR2 SNEGSKA (reference sequence). This CDR3 contains 18 residues. V dropped 0 bases and J dropped 0; count of bases not matched to a gene: 8. The CDR3 reads CSARDTGAALSGANVLTF. The DNA for the CDR3 is TGCAGTGCTAGAGATACAGGGGCAGCGCTCTCTGGGGCCAACGTCCTGACTTTC.

This clonotype occurred many times. The chain couples TRBV5-5 to TRBJ1-2; D gene ambiguous. The CDR3 length is 12 residues. Germline V gene sequence: CDR1 SGHKS, CDR2 YYEKEE (reference sequence). The V end lost 0 bases, the J end lost 7 bases, and 7 bases lay between the germline ends. The CDR3 DNA reads as TGTGCCAGCAGCTTGGAACTGGGTGGCTACACCTTC. This codes for CASSLELGGYTF.

The table lists this clonotype with many counts. The J gene is TRBJ2-7, the V gene TRBV7-8; TRBD1 matches at 9 bases. Germline CDR1 and CDR2: SGHVS and FQNEAQ. The CDR3 contains 17 residues. With V trimmed by 1 base and J by 3 bases, 10 bases remained unmatched. The CDR3 nucleotides read TGTGCCAGCAGCTTAGGATGGGGGGGGACAGGGATCTACGAGCAGTACTTC. This sequence encodes CASSLGWGGTGIYEQYF.

The gene calls are TRBV12-3 or TRBV12-4 and TRBJ1-1; no definite D call. The CDR3 spans 14 residues. Between the trimmed V and J ends, which lost 2 bases and 4 bases, there was a span of 11 bases. In DNA, the CDR3 is TGTGCCAGCAGTTTATGGCAGCCGGGCACTGAAGCTTTCTTT. Protein sequence: CASSLWQPGTEAFF.

In this sample, this clonotype turned up a few times. The V gene is TRBV6-2 or TRBV6-3, the J gene TRBJ2-3, with 10 bases lining up with TRBD2. Germline V CDR1 and CDR2: MNHEY, SVGEGT. V dropped 2 bases and J dropped 6; count of bases not matched to a gene: 17. The CDR3 loop spans 19 amino acids. The CDR3 sequence: CASSYPLLNLAGDTDTQYF. For the CDR3, the DNA is TGTGCCAGCAGTTACCCGCTCTTGAATCTAGCGGGAGATACTGATACGCAGTATTTT.

The chain carries TRBV7-3 and TRBJ2-1, with D uncertain. Trimming cost V 1 base and J 8 bases, with 9 bases left between them. Germline CDR1 reads SGHTA; CDR2 reads FQGTGA. The CDR3 runs 13 residues. CDR3 bases: TGTGCCAGCAGCTTAAATCCCAGCGATGAGCAGTTCTTC. Translation gives CASSLNPSDEQFF.